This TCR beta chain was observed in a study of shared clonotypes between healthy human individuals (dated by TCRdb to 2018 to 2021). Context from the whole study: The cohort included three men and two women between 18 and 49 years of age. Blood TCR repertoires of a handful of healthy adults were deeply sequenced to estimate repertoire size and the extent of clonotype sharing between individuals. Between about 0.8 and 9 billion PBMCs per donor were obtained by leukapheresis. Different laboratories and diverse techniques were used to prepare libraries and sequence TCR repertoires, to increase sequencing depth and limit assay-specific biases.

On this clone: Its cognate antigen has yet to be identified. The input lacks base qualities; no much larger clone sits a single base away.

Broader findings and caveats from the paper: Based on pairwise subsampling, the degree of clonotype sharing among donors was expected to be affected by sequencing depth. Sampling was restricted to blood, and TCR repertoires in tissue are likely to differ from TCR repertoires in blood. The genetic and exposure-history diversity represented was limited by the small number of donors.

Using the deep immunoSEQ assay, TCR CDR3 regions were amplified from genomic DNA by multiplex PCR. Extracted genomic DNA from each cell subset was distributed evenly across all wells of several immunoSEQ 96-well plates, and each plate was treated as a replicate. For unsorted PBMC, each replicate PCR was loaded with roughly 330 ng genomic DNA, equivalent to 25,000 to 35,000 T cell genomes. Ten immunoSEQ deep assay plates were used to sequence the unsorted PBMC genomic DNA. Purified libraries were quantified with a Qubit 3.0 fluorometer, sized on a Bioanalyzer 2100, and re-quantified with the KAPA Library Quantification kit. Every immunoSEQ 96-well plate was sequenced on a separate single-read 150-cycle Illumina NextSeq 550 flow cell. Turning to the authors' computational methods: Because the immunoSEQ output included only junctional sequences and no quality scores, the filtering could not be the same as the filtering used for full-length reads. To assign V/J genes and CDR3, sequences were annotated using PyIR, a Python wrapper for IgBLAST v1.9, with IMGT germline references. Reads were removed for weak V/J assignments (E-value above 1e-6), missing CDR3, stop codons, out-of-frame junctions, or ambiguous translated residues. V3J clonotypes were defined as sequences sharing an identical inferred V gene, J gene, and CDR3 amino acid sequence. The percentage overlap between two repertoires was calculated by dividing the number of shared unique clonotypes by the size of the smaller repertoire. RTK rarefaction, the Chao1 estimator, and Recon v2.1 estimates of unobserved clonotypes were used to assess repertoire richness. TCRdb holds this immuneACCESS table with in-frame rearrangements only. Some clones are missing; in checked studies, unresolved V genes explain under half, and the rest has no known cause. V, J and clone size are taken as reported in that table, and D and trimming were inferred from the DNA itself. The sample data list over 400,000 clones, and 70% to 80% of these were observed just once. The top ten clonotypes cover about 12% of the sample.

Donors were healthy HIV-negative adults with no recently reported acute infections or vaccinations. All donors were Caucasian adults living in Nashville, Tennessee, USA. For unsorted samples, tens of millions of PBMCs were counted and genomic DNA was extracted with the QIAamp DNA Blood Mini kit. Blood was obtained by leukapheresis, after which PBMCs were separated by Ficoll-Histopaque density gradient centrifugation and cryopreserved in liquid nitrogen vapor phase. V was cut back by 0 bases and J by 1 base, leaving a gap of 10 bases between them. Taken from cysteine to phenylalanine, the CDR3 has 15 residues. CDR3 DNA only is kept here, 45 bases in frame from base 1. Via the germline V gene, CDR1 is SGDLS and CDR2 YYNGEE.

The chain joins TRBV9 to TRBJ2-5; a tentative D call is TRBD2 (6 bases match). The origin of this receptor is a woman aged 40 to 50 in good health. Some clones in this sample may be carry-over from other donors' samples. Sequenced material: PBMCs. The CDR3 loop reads CASSVAGAVQETQYF. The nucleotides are TGTGCCAGCAGCGTAGCGGGAGCGGTCCAAGAGACCCAGTACTTC.